This T cell receptor (beta chain) was observed in a study of OX40 agonist ivuxolimab in advanced cancers. Study-wide context: Ivuxolimab, an antibody acting as an agonist of OX40 (CD134), was used to treat patients.

TCRdb keeps only in-frame clones here, not all; method: immunoSEQ multiplex PCR. The repertoire consists of roughly 53,000 clones, with approximately 80% occurring once and the leading ten covering around an eighth. The CDR3 covers 13 residues. V was shortened by 1 base and J by 4 bases, with 5 bases between the two germline ends. Germline V gives CDR1 SGHKS, CDR2 YYEKEE (reference sequence). Sequences were derived from CD4+ or CD8+ T cells sorted from blood, sampled in a trial of the OX40 agonist ivuxolimab. The receptor was isolated from an adult with an advanced solid tumor such as melanoma, head and neck, liver or kidney cancer. This chain uses TRBV5-5 with TRBJ1-4; D is ambiguous. CDR3 coding DNA: TGTGCCAGCAGCTTGACCCTTAATGAAAAACTGTTTTTT. It is translated as CASSLTLNEKLFF. Supplemented by reference TRBV5-5 and TRBJ1-4, the full variable domain reads DAGVTQSPTHLIKTRGQQVTLRCSPISGHKSVSWYQQVLGQGPQFIFQYYEKEERGRGNFPDRFSARQFPNYSSELNVNALLLGDSALYLCASSLTLNEKLFFGSGTQLSVL.